This entry describes one TCR beta chain. This entry belongs to a study of T cell clones after liver transplantation. Here immunoSEQ multiplex PCR was the method, and the copy in TCRdb shows in-frame clones only, minus some. The sample includes 77,000 or so clones, roughly 80% of them seen just once. This TCR derives from a human patient who received a liver transplant. Some T cells could come from the graft donor. The sequenced sample was CD4+ T cells from blood, obtained 12 months after liver transplant.

This CDR3 reads CASSSSNSGRISSYNEQFF. DNA of the CDR3: TGTGCCAGCAGCTCCTCCAACAGCGGGAGGATCAGCTCCTACAATGAGCAGTTCTTC. This chain links TRBV5-4 with TRBJ2-1; 9 bases align to TRBD2. The V gene end was trimmed by 3 bases and the J gene end by 0 bases; junction bases not matched to a gene: 13. Germline V gene data show CDR1 as SGHNT and CDR2 as YYREEE (reference sequence). CDR3 size: 19 residues. The full variable domain, its missing parts supplied by reference TRBV5-4 and TRBJ2-1, is ETGVTQSPTHLIKTRGQQVTLRCSSQSGHNTVSWYQQALGQGPQFIFQYYREEENGRGNFPPRFSGLQFPNYSSELNVNALELDDSALYLCASSSSNSGRISSYNEQFFGPGTRLTVL.